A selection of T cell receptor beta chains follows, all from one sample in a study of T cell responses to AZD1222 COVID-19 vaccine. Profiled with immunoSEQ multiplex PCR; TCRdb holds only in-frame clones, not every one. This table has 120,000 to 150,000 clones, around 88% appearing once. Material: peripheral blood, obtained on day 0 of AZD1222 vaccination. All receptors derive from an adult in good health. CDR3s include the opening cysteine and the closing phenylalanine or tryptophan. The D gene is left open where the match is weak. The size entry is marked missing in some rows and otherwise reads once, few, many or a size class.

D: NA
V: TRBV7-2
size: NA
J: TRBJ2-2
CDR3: CASSVSGMSGELFF
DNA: TGTGCCAGCAGCGTTTCCGGGATGTCCGGGGAGCTGTTTTTT

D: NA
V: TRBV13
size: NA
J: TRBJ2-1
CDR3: CASSLVGGASYNEQFF
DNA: TGTGCCAGCAGCTTAGTGGGGGGCGCCTCCTACAATGAGCAGTTCTTC

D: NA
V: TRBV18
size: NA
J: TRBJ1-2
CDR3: CASSPRDTNHGYTF
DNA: TGTGCCAGCTCACCGCGGGACACCAACCATGGCTACACCTTC

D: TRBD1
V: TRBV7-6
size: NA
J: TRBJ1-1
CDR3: CASSLGYRGRNTEAFF
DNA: TGTGCCAGCAGCTTAGGGTACAGGGGGAGGAACACTGAAGCTTTCTTT

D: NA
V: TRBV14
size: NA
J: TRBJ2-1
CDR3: CASSQVYNEQFF
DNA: TGTGCCAGCAGCCAAGTGTACAATGAGCAGTTCTTC

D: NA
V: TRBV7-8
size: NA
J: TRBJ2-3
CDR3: CASRHRRGGTDTQYF
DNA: TGTGCCAGCAGACATAGGAGGGGGGGCACAGATACGCAGTATTTT

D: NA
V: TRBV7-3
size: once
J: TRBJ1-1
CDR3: CASSLFMNTEAFF
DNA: TGTGCCAGCAGCTTGTTTATGAACACTGAAGCTTTCTTT

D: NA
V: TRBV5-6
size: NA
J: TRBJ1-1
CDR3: CASSLTGLVNTEAFF
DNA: TGTGCCAGCAGCTTAACAGGGCTGGTGAACACTGAAGCTTTCTTT

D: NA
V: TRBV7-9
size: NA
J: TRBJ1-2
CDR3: CASSPRQGYGYTF
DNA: TGTGCCAGCAGCCCACGTCAGGGGTATGGCTACACCTTC

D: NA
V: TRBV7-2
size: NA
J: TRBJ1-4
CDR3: CASSWAATNEKLFF
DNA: TGTGCCAGCAGCTGGGCTGCAACTAATGAAAAACTGTTTTTT

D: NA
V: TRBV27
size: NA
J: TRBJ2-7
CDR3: CASSPRGGTYEQYF
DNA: TGTGCCAGCAGTCCCCGCGGCGGGACCTACGAGCAGTACTTC

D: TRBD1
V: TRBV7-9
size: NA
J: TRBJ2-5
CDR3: CASSSRGGTVQETQYF
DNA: TGTGCCAGCAGCTCCAGGGGTGGGACAGTGCAAGAGACCCAGTACTTC

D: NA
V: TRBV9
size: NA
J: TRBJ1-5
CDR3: CASSAQGTQPQHF
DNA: TGTGCCAGCAGCGCTCAGGGAACTCAGCCCCAGCATTTT

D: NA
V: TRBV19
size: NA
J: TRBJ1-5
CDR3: CASSMGSYSNQPQHF
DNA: TGTGCCAGTAGTATGGGCAGCTATAGCAATCAGCCCCAGCATTTT

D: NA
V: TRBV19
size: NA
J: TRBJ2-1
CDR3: CASSIPTLTYNEQFF
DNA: TGTGCCAGTAGTATCCCCACACTAACCTACAATGAGCAGTTCTTC

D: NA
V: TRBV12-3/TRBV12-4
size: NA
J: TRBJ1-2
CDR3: CASSLNKYYGYTF
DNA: TGTGCCAGCAGTTTAAACAAATACTATGGCTACACCTTC

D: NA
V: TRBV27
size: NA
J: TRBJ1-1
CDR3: CASVQLQGYTEAFF
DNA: TGTGCCAGCGTCCAGCTGCAGGGTTATACTGAAGCTTTCTTT

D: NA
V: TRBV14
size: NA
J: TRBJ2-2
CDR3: CASSLVFSGRGNTGELFF
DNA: TGTGCCAGCAGCCTTGTATTTTCAGGGAGAGGGAACACCGGGGAGCTGTTTTTT

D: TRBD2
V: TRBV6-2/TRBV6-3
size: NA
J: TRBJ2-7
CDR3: CASSLGGLAYEQYF
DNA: TGTGCCAGCAGCCTTGGGGGACTAGCTTACGAGCAGTACTTC

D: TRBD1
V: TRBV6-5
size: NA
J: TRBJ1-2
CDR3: CASTPRGGQGSGYTF
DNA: TGTGCCAGCACTCCCCGGGGGGGACAGGGCTCTGGCTACACCTTC

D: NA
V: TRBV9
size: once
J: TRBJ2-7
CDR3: CASSNPGNYEQYF
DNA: TGTGCCAGCAGTAACCCCGGGAACTACGAGCAGTACTTC

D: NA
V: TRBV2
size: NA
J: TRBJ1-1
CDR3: CATRIRGEAFF
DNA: TGTGCCACGCGGATTCGGGGGGAAGCTTTCTTT

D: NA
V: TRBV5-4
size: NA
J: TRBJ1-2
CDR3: CASSWEGLDGYTF
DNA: TGTGCCAGCAGCTGGGAGGGGCTGGATGGCTACACCTTC

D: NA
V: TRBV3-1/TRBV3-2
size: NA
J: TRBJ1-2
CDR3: CASSQDLRQGANYGYTF
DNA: TGTGCCAGCAGCCAAGATCTGAGGCAGGGAGCTAACTATGGCTACACCTTC